This note documents a single TCR beta chain sequence. As yet, its antigen is unknown. CDR3 length equals 13 residues. The V gene's germline CDR1 is SNHLY and CDR2 FYNNEI. After removal of 10 bases from V and 4 bases from J, the junction contained 5 bases not matched to a gene. The data originate from a study of T cell responses to AZD1222 COVID-19 vaccine. Study results and limitations: Seropositive AZD1222 recipients at baseline numbered only five or six. Spike-specific TCR depth and breadth grew after two AZD1222 doses.

Pooled samples include second doses given at about 4 or 12 weeks. The assay was immunoSEQ multiplex PCR, and TCRdb's table has in-frame clones only and misses some. The table lists about 140,000 clones, approximately 89% of them singletons. The sequence was collected from an adult who received the AZD1222 COVID-19 vaccine. The chain recombines TRBV2 with TRBJ2-2; 8 nucleotides match TRBD1. This specimen consisted of peripheral blood, obtained 28 days after the second AZD1222 dose. CDR3 bases: TGTGCCAACAGGGGGGTGGGCACCGGGGAGCTGTTTTTT. The encoded protein is CANRGVGTGELFF.